One and the same sample provided the 17 T cell receptor beta chains below, sequenced in a study of T-cell reconstitution after alpha-beta-depleted transplantation in children (TCRdb year 2016). Library prep was done by PCR. TCRdb names Illumina HiSeq 2500 as the instrument used. TCR libraries were prepared with molecular barcoding, using unique molecular identifiers to normalize TCRbeta repertoire quantification. TCRdb trimmed the raw reads at Q25, called clones with MiXCR and kept productive beta chains. Entries that share a CDR3 protein sequence are merged under the most common genes and DNA. The sample records some 590,000 distinct CDR3 sequences, approximately 10% of which are singletons. The top ten clones comprise approximately 4.1% of the sample. Source: PBMCs from the stem cell graft donor, taken from the stem cell graft. The receptor set was obtained from a human donor who donated a stem cell graft to a child with acute myeloid leukemia.

V usage is TRBV7-2 and J usage is TRBJ2-5, with D uncertain. This CDR3 region has 15 residues. The germline gives CDR1 SGHTA, CDR2 FQGNSA. Deletions cut 1 base from V and 2 bases from J, with 11 bases between. CDR3 loop: CASSLDFLRQETQYF. The CDR3 nucleotides are TGTGCCAGCAGCTTAGACTTTTTAAGACAAGAGACCCAGTACTTC.

The genes are TRBV30 and TRBJ2-7; the D gene is possibly TRBD2 (5 bases). The CDR3 has 14 residues. Deletions cut 4 bases from V and 1 base from J, with 14 bases between. In germline, CDR1 is GTSNPN, CDR2 SVGIG (reference sequence). The CDR3 DNA is TGTGCCTGGACTCCGAGCGGCACATCCTACGAGCAGTACTTC. Protein: CAWTPSGTSYEQYF.

The chain uses TRBV7-2 and TRBJ2-3; TRBD2 matches 12 bases. This CDR3 region has 16 residues. The germline V gene has CDR1 SGHTA and CDR2 FQGNSA. Germline trimming cut 5 bases from V and 2 bases from J; bases unmatched to any gene: 5. The CDR3 region is CASSTGTSGFTDTQYF. In DNA form, the CDR3 reads TGTGCCAGCAGCACCGGGACTAGCGGGTTCACAGATACGCAGTATTTT.

This clonotype was recorded many times. The chain recombines TRBV27 with TRBJ2-1; 8 bases line up with TRBD2. The CDR3 has 16 residues. Losses at the gene ends were 5 bases for V and 0 bases for J; bases not matched to a gene: 6. Germline CDR1 MNHEY, CDR2 SMNVEV (reference sequence). The CDR3 reads CASSTLSGGSYNEQFF. DNA for the CDR3: TGTGCCAGCAGTACCTTGAGCGGGGGCTCCTACAATGAGCAGTTCTTC.

This clonotype was observed a handful of times. V and J are TRBV6-5 and TRBJ2-1; TRBD2 matches at 10 bases. The CDR3 loop spans 16 amino acids. V lost 5 bases to trimming and J lost 2 bases; unmatched junction nucleotides: 6. Germline V gene lookup returns CDR1 MNHEY and CDR2 SVGAGI. The CDR3 nucleotides read TGTGCCAGCAGTACGACTAGCGGGTATCCCTACAATGAGCAGTTCTTC. This translates into CASSTTSGYPYNEQFF.

The gene calls are TRBV6-2 or TRBV6-3 and TRBJ2-5, with 11 bases aligning to TRBD2. The CDR3 is 16 residues long. From germline, CDR1 is MNHEY and CDR2 SVGEGT. The V segment lost 10 bases and the J segment 5 bases; nucleotides outside the gene matches: 15. In DNA form, the CDR3 reads TGTGCCATCGGCCGAGCTAGCGGGAGGTTCCGCGAGACCCAGTACTTC. This encodes CAIGRASGRFRETQYF.

This clonotype appeared many times. The chain employs TRBV7-6 and TRBJ2-7, with 8 bases identical to TRBD1. The germline CDR1 and CDR2 sequences are SGHVS and FNYEAQ. The junction had 9 bases not matched to a gene; V was cut back by 6 bases and J by 5 bases. The CDR3 has 14 amino acids. CDR3 amino acids: CASSLRQGLHEQYF. The CDR3 nucleotides read TGTGCCAGCAGTTTAAGACAGGGGCTTCACGAGCAGTACTTC.

There are a few counts of this clonotype. CDR3 protein: CASSLLAGASDTQYF. The CDR3 DNA reads as TGTGCCAGCAGCTTACTAGCGGGAGCGTCTGATACGCAGTATTTT. J is TRBJ2-3 and V is TRBV7-2; 10 positions agree with TRBD2. From germline, CDR1 is SGHTA and CDR2 FQGNSA. The CDR3 consists of 15 residues. The ends lost 2 bases at V and 6 bases at J; junction bases unmatched: 5.

This clonotype was seen many times. J is TRBJ2-1 and V is TRBV15; 9 bases map to TRBD2. The V and J ends lost 1 base and 4 bases, in that order; junction bases with no gene match: 5. Germline CDR1 LNHNV, CDR2 YYDKDF (reference sequence). The CDR3 sequence is 16 residues long. The CDR3 DNA is TGTGCCACCAGCAGAGTGCTAGCGGGGTCATACAATGAGCAGTTCTTC. Protein sequence: CATSRVLAGSYNEQFF. Looking up the rest from reference TRBV15 and TRBJ2-1 gives the full variable domain: DAMVIQNPRYQVTQFGKPVTLSCSQTLNHNVMYWYQQKSSQAPKLLFHYYDKDFNNEADTPDNFQSRRPNTSFCFLDIRSPGLGDTAMYLCATSRVLAGSYNEQFFGPGTRLTVL.

This chain connects TRBV29-1 to TRBJ2-2; 7 nucleotides agree with TRBD1. This CDR3 has 15 residues. From germline, CDR1 is SQVTM and CDR2 ANQGSEA. Trimming removed 2 bases from V and 5 bases from J; junction bases left unmatched: 8. CDR3 coding DNA: TGCAGCGTTGAATTGGTAGGGGGCGAGACCGGGGAGCTGTTTTTT. Protein product: CSVELVGGETGELFF.

The chain couples TRBV27 to TRBJ2-7; TRBD1 aligns across 8 bases. Germline trimming cut 5 bases from V and 5 bases from J; bases unmatched to any gene: 8. The germline V gene encodes CDR1 MNHEY and CDR2 SMNVEV (reference sequence). This CDR3 has 14 amino acids. In DNA form, the CDR3 reads TGTGCCAGCAGTCCCCGGACAGGGCGGCACGAGCAGTACTTC. Translating it yields CASSPRTGRHEQYF.

This clonotype has a handful of counts. The chain is built from TRBV27 and TRBJ2-7; 7 nucleotides line up with TRBD1. Germline values: CDR1 MNHEY, CDR2 SMNVEV (reference sequence). Unmatched junction bases numbered 4, after V lost 7 bases and J lost 1 base. The CDR3 extends over 13 amino acids. CDR3 residues: CASNWTGSYEQYF. CDR3 nucleotide sequence: TGTGCCAGCAACTGGACAGGATCCTACGAGCAGTACTTC.

Note on this clonotype: Sequence at one end of the junction differs from germline and may be a read error. The rearrangement joins TRBV20-1 to TRBJ2-1, with D hard to call. The germline CDR1 and CDR2 sequences are DFQATT and SNEGSKA (reference sequence). This CDR3 has 12 residues. The CDR3 DNA is TGCAGTGCTAGAGTTTCCTCCAATGAGCAGTTCTTC. This encodes CSARVSSNEQFF.

The chain is built from TRBV29-1 and TRBJ2-4, with D tentatively TRBD2 (5 bases). V shed 4 bases and J shed 6 bases, with 13 bases lying between them. In germline, CDR1 is SQVTM, CDR2 ANQGSEA. CDR3 size: 13 residues. The CDR3 DNA follows: TGCAGCGTTGGAGAACTAGTACGAAACATTCAGTACTTC. It is translated as CSVGELVRNIQYF. Variable domain in full (rest from reference TRBV29-1 and TRBJ2-4): SAVISQKPSRDICQRGTSLTIQCQVDSQVTMMFWYRQQPGQSLTLIATANQGSEATYESGFVIDKFPISRPNLTFSTLTVSNMSPEDSSIYLCSVGELVRNIQYFGAGTRLSVL.

A word on this clonotype: This may be a read error, as it is one base from a much larger clone. V usage is TRBV30 and J usage is TRBJ2-1; TRBD2 might be the D (6 bases). The length of the CDR3 is 13 residues. CDR1 is GTSNPN and CDR2 is SVGIG in the germline V gene (reference sequence). The chain's CDR3 is CAWSVGLTNEQVF. CDR3 nucleotides: TGTGCCTGGAGTGTAGGACTAACTAATGAGCAGGTCTTC.

This clonotype showed up many times. The chain recombines TRBV5-1 with TRBJ2-1, with D maybe TRBD2 (5 bases). CDR1 and CDR2 (germline): SGHRS, YFSETQ. Trimming pared 0 bases from V and 7 bases from J, leaving 14 bases between. This CDR3 region has 15 residues. CDR3 loop: CASSLEASQVNEQFF. The DNA for the CDR3 is TGCGCCAGCAGCTTGGAGGCTAGCCAGGTGAATGAGCAGTTCTTC. Based on the CDR3 plus reference TRBV5-1 and TRBJ2-1, the full variable domain is KAGVTQTPRYLIKTRGQQVTLSCSPISGHRSVSWYQQTPGQGLQFLFEYFSETQRNKGNFPGRFSGRQFSNSRSEMNVSTLELGDSALYLCASSLEASQVNEQFFGPGTRLTVL.

The chain combines TRBV20-1 with TRBJ2-1, with D uncertain. CDR1 DFQATT and CDR2 SNEGSKA come from the germline V gene (reference sequence). This CDR3 is built from 11 residues. The germline V and J ends were trimmed by 6 bases and 9 bases, with 12 bases remaining between them. The CDR3 region is CSAPGLSEQFF. CDR3 sequence (DNA): TGCAGTGCCCCTGGGTTGTCTGAGCAGTTCTTC.